These 11 T cell receptor beta chains were all obtained from the same sample, sequenced in a study of T cells expressing NK-cell markers. TCRdb re-called the 5' RACE reads; every CDR3 protein appears as one record, without DNA. The table counts roughly 300,000 distinct CDR3 sequences; roughly 4.2% lies in the top ten. The sample consisted of blood T cells: a sorted CD56 or NKG2C T cell subset, CD4+ or CD8+ T cells, or bulk PBMC T cells (not recorded which). The receptors stem from a woman between 18 and 69 years old in good health.

The chain carries TRBV7-2 and TRBJ2-5; checking the TCRdb D call of TRBD1 is not possible without DNA. This CDR3 has 15 amino acids. Germline assignment: CDR1 SGHTA and CDR2 FQGNSA. CDR3 in amino acids: CASIPTGGVWETQYF.

The chain employs TRBV12-3 or TRBV12-4 and TRBJ2-1; TCRdb's D call of TRBD2 is untestable without DNA. The CDR3 totals 16 residues. The chain's CDR3 is CASSFGTSGSYNEQFF.

The chain carries TRBV5-1 and TRBJ2-5; the D gene TCRdb calls, TRBD1, cannot be checked with no DNA. In germline, CDR1 is SGHRS, CDR2 YFSETQ. This CDR3 has 15 residues. CDR3 sequence reads: CASSLRAGQQETQYF. Full variable domain (missing parts from reference TRBV5-1 and TRBJ2-5): KAGVTQTPRYLIKTRGQQVTLSCSPISGHRSVSWYQQTPGQGLQFLFEYFSETQRNKGNFPGRFSGRQFSNSRSEMNVSTLELGDSALYLCASSLRAGQQETQYFGPGTRLLVL.

V and J are TRBV30 and TRBJ2-3. Germline assignment: CDR1 GTSNPN and CDR2 SVGIG (reference sequence). CDR3 size: 14 residues. The CDR3 protein is CAWSSFFGADTQYF. The full variable domain, with the rest looked up from reference TRBV30 and TRBJ2-3, is SQTIHQWPATLVQPVGSPLSLECTVEGTSNPNLYWYRQAAGRGLQLLFYSVGIGQISSEVPQNLSASRPQDRQFILSSKKLLLSDSGFYLCAWSSFFGADTQYFGPGTRLTVL.

The rearrangement uses TRBV7-9 and TRBJ1-2; lacking DNA, the TRBD1 call made by TCRdb goes unchecked. CDR1 and CDR2 (germline): SEHNR, FQNEAQ (reference sequence). The CDR3 runs to 14 residues. CDR3 protein: CASSDATGAGGYTF.

This chain connects TRBV20-1 to TRBJ2-2; as DNA is missing, the TRBD1 call by TCRdb cannot be tested. There are 15 residues in the CDR3. From germline, CDR1 is DFQATT and CDR2 SNEGSKA (reference sequence). The CDR3 here is CSASRDGPNTGELFF.

V is TRBV14 and J is TRBJ2-1; TCRdb gives TRBD1 as the D gene, but with no DNA this cannot be confirmed. The CDR3 runs to 11 residues. Germline V lookup: CDR1 SGHDN, CDR2 FVKESK. CDR3 loop: CAWPGYNEQFF.

The chain is built from TRBV4-3 and TRBJ1-3; TCRdb's D call, TRBD1, is unchecked because there is no DNA. CDR1 and CDR2 from the germline V gene are LGHNA and YSLEER. This CDR3 spans 15 amino acids. The CDR3 protein is CASSEETGTGNTIYF.

V gene TRBV20-1 combines with J gene TRBJ2-4; the TCRdb D gene call, TRBD1, has no DNA to confirm it. CDR3 length: 14 residues. Germline CDR1 DFQATT, CDR2 SNEGSKA (reference sequence). The CDR3 sequence is CRAQGAGAKNIQYF.

CDR3 sequence reads: CASSSRLAGTYEQYF. The gene calls are TRBV4-2 and TRBJ2-7; the TCRdb call, TRBD2, lacks DNA for checking. Germline CDR1 is LGHNA and CDR2 is YNFKEQ. This CDR3 comprises 15 residues.

The genes are TRBV11-2 and TRBJ1-1; TCRdb outputs TRBD1, but without DNA this stays unchecked. Germline assignment: CDR1 SGHAT and CDR2 FQNNGV. There are 14 residues in the CDR3. The CDR3 region is CASSWTRGNTEAFF.